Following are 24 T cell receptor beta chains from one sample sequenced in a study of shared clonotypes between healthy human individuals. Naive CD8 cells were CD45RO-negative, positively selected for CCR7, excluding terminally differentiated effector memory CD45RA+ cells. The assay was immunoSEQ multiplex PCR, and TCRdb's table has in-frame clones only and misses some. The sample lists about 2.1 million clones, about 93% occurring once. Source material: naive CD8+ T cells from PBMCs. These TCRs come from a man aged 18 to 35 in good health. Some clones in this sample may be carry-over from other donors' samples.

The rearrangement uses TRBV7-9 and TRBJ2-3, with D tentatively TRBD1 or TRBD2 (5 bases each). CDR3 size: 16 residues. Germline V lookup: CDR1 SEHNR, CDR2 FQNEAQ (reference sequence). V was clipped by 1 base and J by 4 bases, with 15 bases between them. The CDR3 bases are TGTGCCAGCAGCTTAGGGGGCGGAGGCCCCCCAGATACGCAGTATTTT. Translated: CASSLGGGGPPDTQYF.

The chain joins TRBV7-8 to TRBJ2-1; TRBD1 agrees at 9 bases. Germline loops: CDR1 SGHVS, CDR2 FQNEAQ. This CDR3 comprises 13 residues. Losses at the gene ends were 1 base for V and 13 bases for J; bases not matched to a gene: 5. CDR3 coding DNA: TGTGCCAGCAGCTTAGATACAGGGGGCTTTCAGTTCTTC. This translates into CASSLDTGGFQFF.

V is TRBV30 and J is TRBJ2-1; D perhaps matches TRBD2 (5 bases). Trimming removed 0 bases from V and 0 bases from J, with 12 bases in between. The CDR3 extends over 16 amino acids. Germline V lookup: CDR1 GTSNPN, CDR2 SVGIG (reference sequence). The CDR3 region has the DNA TGTGCCTGGAGTGTACTAGTTTACAGCTCCTACAATGAGCAGTTCTTC. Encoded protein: CAWSVLVYSSYNEQFF.

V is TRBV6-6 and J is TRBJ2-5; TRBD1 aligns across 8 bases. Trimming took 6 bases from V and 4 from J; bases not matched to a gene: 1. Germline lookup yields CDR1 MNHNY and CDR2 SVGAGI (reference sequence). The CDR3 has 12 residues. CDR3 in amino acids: CASRDRGETQYF. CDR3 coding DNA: TGTGCCAGCAGAGACAGGGGAGAGACCCAGTACTTC.

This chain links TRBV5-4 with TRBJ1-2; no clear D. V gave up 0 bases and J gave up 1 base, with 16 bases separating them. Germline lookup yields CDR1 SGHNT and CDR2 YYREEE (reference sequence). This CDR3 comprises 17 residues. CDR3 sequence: CASSLGEHILLNYGYTF. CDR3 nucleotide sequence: TGTGCCAGCAGCTTGGGGGAGCATATACTCCTTAACTATGGCTACACCTTC.

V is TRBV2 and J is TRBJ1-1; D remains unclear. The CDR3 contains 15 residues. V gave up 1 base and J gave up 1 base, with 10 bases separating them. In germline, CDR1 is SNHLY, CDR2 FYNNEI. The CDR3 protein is CASSEGGPTNTEAFF. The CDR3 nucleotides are TGTGCCAGCAGTGAAGGTGGCCCCACGAACACTGAAGCTTTCTTT.

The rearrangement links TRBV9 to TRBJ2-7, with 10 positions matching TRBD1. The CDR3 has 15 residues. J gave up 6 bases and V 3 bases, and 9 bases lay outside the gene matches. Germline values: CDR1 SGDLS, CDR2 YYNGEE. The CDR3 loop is CASSAPKDRGAEQYF. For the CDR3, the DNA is TGTGCCAGCAGCGCGCCGAAGGACAGGGGGGCCGAGCAGTACTTC.

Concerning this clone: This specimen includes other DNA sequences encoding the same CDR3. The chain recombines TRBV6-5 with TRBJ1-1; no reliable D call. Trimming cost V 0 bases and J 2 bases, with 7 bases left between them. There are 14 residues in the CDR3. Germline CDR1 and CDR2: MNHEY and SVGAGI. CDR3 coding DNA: TGTGCCAGCAGTTACTCCCGGGGTAACACTGAAGCTTTCTTT. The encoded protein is CASSYSRGNTEAFF.

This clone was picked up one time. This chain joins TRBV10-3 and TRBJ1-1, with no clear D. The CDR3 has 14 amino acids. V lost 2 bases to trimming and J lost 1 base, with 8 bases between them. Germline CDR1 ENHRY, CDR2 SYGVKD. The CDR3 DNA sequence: TGTGCCATCAGTGAGAGGGCTACGAACACTGAAGCTTTCTTT. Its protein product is CAISERATNTEAFF.

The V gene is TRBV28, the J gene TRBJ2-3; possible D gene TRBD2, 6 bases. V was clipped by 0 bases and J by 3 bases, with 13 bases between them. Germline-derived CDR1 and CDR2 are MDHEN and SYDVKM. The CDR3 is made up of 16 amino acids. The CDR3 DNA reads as TGTGCCAGCAGTTTATGGGGACTGGAAGAAACAGATACGCAGTATTTT. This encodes CASSLWGLEETDTQYF. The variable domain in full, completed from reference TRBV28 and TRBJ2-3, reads DVKVTQSSRYLVKRTGEKVFLECVQDMDHENMFWYRQDPGLGLRLIYFSYDVKMKEKGDIPEGYSVSREKKERFSLILESASTNQTSMYLCASSLWGLEETDTQYFGPGTRLTVL.

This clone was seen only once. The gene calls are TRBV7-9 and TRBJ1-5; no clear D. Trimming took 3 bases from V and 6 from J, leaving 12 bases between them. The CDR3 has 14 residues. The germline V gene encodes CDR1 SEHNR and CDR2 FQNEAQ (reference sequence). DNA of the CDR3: TGTGCCAGCAGCTTGAACCTGGCGGGTCAGCCCCAGCATTTT. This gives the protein CASSLNLAGQPQHF.

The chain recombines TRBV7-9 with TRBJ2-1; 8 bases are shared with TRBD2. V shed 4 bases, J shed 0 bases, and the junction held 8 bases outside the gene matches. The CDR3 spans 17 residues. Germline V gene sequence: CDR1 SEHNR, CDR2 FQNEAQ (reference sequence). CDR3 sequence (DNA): TGTGCCAGCAGCTCAAATAGCGGGGCGACCTCCTACAATGAGCAGTTCTTC. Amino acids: CASSSNSGATSYNEQFF. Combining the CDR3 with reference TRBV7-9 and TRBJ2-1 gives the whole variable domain DTGVSQNPRHKITKRGQNVTFRCDPISEHNRLYWYRQTLGQGPEFLTYFQNEAQLEKSRLLSDRFSAERPKGSFSTLEIQRTEQGDSAMYLCASSSNSGATSYNEQFFGPGTRLTVL.

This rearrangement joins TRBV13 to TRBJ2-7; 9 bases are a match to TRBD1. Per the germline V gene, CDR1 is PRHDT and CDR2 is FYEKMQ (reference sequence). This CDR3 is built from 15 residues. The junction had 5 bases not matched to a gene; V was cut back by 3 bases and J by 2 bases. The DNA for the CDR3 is TGTGCCAGCAGCTTTCAGGGACAGGGTACCTACGAGCAGTACTTC. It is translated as CASSFQGQGTYEQYF.

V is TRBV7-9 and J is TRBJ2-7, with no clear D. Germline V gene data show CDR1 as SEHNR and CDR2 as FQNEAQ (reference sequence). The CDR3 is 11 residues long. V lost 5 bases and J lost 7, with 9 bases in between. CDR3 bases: TGTGCCAGCAGCACCTCTGGGGAGCAGTACTTC. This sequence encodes CASSTSGEQYF.

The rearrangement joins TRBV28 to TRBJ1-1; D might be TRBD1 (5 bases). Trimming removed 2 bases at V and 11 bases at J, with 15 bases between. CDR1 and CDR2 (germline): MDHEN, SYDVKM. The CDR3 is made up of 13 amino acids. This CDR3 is CASSLGPRANAFF. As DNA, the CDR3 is TGTGCCAGCAGTTTAGGGCCCAGGGCGAACGCTTTCTTT.

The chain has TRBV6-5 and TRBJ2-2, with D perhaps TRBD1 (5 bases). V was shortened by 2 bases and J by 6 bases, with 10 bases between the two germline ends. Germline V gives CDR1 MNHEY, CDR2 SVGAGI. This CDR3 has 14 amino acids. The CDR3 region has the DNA TGTGCCAGCAGTTACAGGGGCACAGCCGGGGAGCTGTTTTTT. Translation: CASSYRGTAGELFF.

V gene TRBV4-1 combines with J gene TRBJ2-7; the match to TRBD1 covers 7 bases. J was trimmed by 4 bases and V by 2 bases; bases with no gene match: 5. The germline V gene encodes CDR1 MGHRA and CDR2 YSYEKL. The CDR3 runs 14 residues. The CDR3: CASSQPGQTYEQYF. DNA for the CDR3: TGCGCCAGCAGCCAACCGGGACAGACTTACGAGCAGTACTTC.

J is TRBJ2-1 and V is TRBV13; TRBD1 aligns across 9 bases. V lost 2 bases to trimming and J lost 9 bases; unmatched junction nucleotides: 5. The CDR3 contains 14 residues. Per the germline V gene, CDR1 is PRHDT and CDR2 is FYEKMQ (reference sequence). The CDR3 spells CASSLTGGVSEQFF. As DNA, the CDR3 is TGTGCCAGCAGCTTAACAGGGGGCGTATCTGAGCAGTTCTTC.

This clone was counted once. The CDR3 DNA reads as TGTGCCACCAGCATCGCCTGGGGGCCGGGCGGGGAGCTGTTTTTT. It translates to CATSIAWGPGGELFF. This chain connects TRBV15 to TRBJ2-2, with a possible D match to TRBD1 (6 bases). The CDR3 extends over 15 amino acids. Trimming shortened V by 4 bases and J by 7 bases, and 16 bases separated the two germline ends. The germline V gene encodes CDR1 LNHNV and CDR2 YYDKDF (reference sequence).

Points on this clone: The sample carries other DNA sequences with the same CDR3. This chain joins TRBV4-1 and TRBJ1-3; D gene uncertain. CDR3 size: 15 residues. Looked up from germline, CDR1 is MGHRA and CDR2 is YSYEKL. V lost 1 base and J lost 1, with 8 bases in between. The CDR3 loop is CASSQGWLSGNTIYF. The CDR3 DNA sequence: TGCGCCAGCAGCCAAGGTTGGCTATCTGGAAACACCATATATTTT.

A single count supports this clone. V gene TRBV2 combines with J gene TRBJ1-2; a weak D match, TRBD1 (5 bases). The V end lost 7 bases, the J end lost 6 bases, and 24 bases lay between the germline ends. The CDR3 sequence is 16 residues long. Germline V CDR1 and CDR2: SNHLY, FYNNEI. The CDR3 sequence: CASIPRPGGQKDGYTF. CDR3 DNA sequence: TGTGCCAGCATTCCCCGCCCGGGGGGTCAAAAGGATGGCTACACCTTC.

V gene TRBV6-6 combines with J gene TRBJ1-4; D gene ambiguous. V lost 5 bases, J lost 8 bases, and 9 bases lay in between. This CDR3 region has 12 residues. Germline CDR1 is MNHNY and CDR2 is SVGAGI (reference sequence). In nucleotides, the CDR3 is TGTGCCAGCAGTCCCGGGGTAGAAAAACTGTTTTTT. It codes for CASSPGVEKLFF.

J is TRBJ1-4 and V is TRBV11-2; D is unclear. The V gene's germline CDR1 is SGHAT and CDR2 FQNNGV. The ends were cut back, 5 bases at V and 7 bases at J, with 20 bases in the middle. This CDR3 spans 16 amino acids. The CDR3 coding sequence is TGTGCCAGCAGCCGAGCCATAACGGGTTTAGGTGAAAAACTGTTTTTT. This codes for CASSRAITGLGEKLFF.

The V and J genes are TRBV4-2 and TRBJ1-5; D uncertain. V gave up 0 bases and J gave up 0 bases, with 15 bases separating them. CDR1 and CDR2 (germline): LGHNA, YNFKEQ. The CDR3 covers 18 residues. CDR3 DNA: TGTGCCAGCAGCCAAGATTTAGTTTTTATATATAGCAATCAGCCCCAGCATTTT. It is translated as CASSQDLVFIYSNQPQHF.